This TCR beta chain was profiled in a study of blood T cell repertoires in COVID-19. For the study at large: T cells, B-cell-depleted T cells, or PBMCs supplied cDNA or gDNA.

The length of the CDR3 is 13 residues. V lost 4 bases, J lost 5 bases, and 10 bases lay in between. CDR1 and CDR2 from the germline V gene are KGHDR and SFDVKD. Sequencing was performed with immunoSEQ multiplex PCR; in TCRdb, only in-frame clones are kept and a portion is missing. The data contain approximately 210,000 clones, roughly 83% of them singletons. The material sequenced was peripheral blood. This chain uses TRBV24-1 with TRBJ1-2; perhaps TRBD1 as D (5 bases). The TCR comes from a woman aged 70-85 years with active or convalescent COVID-19. The CDR3 sequence: CATSDYAGYGYTF. The DNA for the CDR3 is TGTGCCACCAGTGACTATGCAGGGTATGGCTACACCTTC.